This section outlines one T cell receptor (beta chain) sequence together with its context. This clone appeared a single time. What this receptor recognizes is not known. No base quality values were provided; no much bigger clone lies one nucleotide off. The source of the sample is a study of blood T cell repertoires in COVID-19 (dated by TCRdb to the early 2020s). About the study as a whole: Samples from collaborators originated in the United States, Italy and Spain and spanned both the acute and convalescent phases of COVID-19. The prospective study material was composed of cDNA or gDNA derived from T cells, B-cell-depleted T cells, or PBMCs. Deeply sampled blood TCRbeta repertoires from subjects exposed to, actively infected with, or recovered from COVID-19 were included in the dataset. A freely available public database, intended as a resource for researchers studying the immune response to SARS-CoV-2, is where the repertoires were released. The samples were drawn from the first 160 participants of the ongoing ImmuneRACE study and from some 1,300 subjects provided by 6 global collaborators. Nearly every sample came with metadata listing a de-identified subject ID, COVID-19 status, age in years and sex. Where available, HLA class I and class II types were taken from metadata supplied by the sample provider and were not determined by assay-based typing. The research as a whole found: How much clinical and demographic metadata was included differed by source and by participant, and the metadata was provided uncurated.

TCRbeta CDR3 regions were amplified from genomic DNA by means of the immunoSEQ Assay, a bias-controlled multiplex PCR. Per the authors' processing: Nucleated cell counts per sample were estimated from amplification of reference gene primers within the assay. Sequence reads were collapsed and filtered to measure the absolute abundance of every unique TCRbeta CDR3 rearrangement. Productive Simpson clonality was computed per sample as the square root of Simpson's diversity index over productive rearrangements. As stored in TCRdb, this immuneACCESS dataset retains in-frame rearrangements with V and J assigned. A fraction of the clones does not appear; measured against another copy, unresolved V genes explain less than half of the discrepancy, and the remainder lacks a known reason. That table is the source of V, J and clone size, and D and trimming were worked out from the DNA. In all, the sample holds around 220,000 clones, and about 91% of those were seen once. The top ten hold roughly 1.5% of the sample.

As encoded in the germline V gene (reference sequence), CDR1 is LNHDA while CDR2 is SQIVND. Compared with germline, V lacks 2 bases and J lacks 3 bases; bases without a gene match: 6. The CDR3 runs 15 residues from the cysteine to the phenylalanine. The sequence is cut down to CDR3 DNA, 45 bases in frame from base 1. Each collaborating institution followed its own protocols to collect whole blood in K2EDTA tubes. For TCRbeta analysis, collaborators shipped samples in one of three forms: frozen whole blood, isolated PBMCs, or DNA extracted from either of those sample types. This clonotype originated in a man aged 18 to 30 with active or convalescent COVID-19. The sequenced sample was peripheral blood. The chain was built from TRBV19 and TRBJ2-7; 8 bases in between match TRBD2. The CDR3 has the sequence CASSIISGTSYEQYF. The DNA sequence is TGTGCCAGTAGTATAATCTCCGGGACTAGCTACGAGCAGTACTTC.